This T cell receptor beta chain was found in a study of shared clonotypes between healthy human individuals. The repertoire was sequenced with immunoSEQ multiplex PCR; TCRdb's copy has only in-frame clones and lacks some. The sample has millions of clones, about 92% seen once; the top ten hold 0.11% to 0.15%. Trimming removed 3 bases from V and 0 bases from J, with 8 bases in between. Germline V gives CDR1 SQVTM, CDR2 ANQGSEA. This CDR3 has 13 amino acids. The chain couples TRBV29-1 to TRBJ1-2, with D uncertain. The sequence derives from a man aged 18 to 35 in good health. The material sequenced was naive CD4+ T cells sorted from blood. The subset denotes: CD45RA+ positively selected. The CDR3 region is CSVDADANYGYTF. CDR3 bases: TGCAGCGTTGATGCCGACGCTAACTATGGCTACACCTTC.